A single sample gave rise to the 2 T cell receptor beta chains below, sequenced in a study of cytomegalovirus exposure and HLA in healthy donors. The PCR contained 60 Vbeta and 13 Jbeta primers. Repertoires were generated with immunoSEQ multiplex PCR, while TCRdb's copy carries only in-frame clones and drops some. Of approximately 160,000 clones detected, around 79% appear once; the ten largest clones hold approximately 7%. The sample taken for sequencing was PBMCs. The receptors originated from a male donor in good health and CMV-seropositive.

In nucleotides, the CDR3 is TGTGCCTGGAGTGGCGGGACAGGGACCTACGAGCAGTACTTC. Translated, it gives CAWSGGTGTYEQYF. V is TRBV30 and J is TRBJ2-7, with 9 bases matching TRBD1. V was pared by 1 base and J by 2 bases, with 3 bases of the junction left unmatched. Germline V gene data show CDR1 as GTSNPN and CDR2 as SVGIG (reference sequence). CDR3 length: 14 residues.

The chain recombines TRBV11-2 with TRBJ2-3; no definite D call. The germline CDR1 and CDR2 sequences are SGHAT and FQNNGV. The length of the CDR3 is 12 residues. V lost 2 bases, J lost 4 bases, and 4 bases lay in between. The CDR3 coding sequence is TGTGCCAGCAGCTTATGGCCAGATACGCAGTATTTT. Its protein product is CASSLWPDTQYF.